The subject of this entry is one T cell receptor (beta chain). A TCRbeta library incorporating unique molecular identifiers was prepared. One entry per CDR3 protein, called by TCRdb with MiXCR from the PCR reads. This sample has 600,000 to 700,000 distinct CDR3 sequences, with over 15% found just once. This record belongs to a study of T-cell reconstitution after alpha-beta-depleted transplantation in children. The ends were cut back, 3 bases at V and 3 bases at J, with 36 bases in the middle. This CDR3 has 22 residues. Here the sequenced sample was PBMCs from the stem cell graft donor, taken from the stem cell graft. This rearrangement joins TRBV12-3 or TRBV12-4 to TRBJ2-7; D possibly corresponds to TRBD2 (5 bases). This receptor was obtained from a human donor who donated a stem cell graft to a child with acute myeloid leukemia. DNA for the CDR3: TGTGCCAGCAGTTTGAGTAGTCGTGGGCTCCAAGGGAGAGGACTTGTGGGCTACGAGCAGTACTTC. It codes for CASSLSSRGLQGRGLVGYEQYF.